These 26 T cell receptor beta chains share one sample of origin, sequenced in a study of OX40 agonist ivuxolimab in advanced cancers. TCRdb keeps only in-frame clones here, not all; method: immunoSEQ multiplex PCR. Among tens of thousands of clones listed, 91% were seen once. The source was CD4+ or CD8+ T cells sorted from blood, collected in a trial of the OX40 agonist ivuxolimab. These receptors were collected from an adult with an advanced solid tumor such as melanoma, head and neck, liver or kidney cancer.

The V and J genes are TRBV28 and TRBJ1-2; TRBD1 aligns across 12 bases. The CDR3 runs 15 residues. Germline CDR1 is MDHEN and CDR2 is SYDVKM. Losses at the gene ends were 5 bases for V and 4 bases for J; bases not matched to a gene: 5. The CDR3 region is CASSPGTGGSYGYTF. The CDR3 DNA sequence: TGTGCCAGCAGTCCAGGGACAGGGGGCAGCTATGGCTACACCTTC.

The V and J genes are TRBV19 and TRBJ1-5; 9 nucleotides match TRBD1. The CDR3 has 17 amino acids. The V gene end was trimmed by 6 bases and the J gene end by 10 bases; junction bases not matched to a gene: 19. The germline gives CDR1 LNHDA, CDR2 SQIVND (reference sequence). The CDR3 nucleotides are TGTGCCAGTAGGGGACAGGGCCTCAGCCTAAGATCACGCCCCCAGCATTTT. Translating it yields CASRGQGLSLRSRPQHF.

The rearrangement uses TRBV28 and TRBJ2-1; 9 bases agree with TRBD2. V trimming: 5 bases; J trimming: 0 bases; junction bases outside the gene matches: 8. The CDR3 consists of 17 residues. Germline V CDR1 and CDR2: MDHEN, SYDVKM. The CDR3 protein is CASSQPGLASSYNEQFF. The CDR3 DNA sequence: TGTGCCAGCAGTCAACCGGGACTAGCTAGCTCCTACAATGAGCAGTTCTTC.

Here the CDR3 DNA reads TGTGCCATCAGTGGAAGGCTTAGCACAGATACGCAGTATTTT. Protein: CAISGRLSTDTQYF. The rearrangement links TRBV10-3 to TRBJ2-3; no firm D call. The germline V gene encodes CDR1 ENHRY and CDR2 SYGVKD. CDR3 length equals 14 residues. V was shortened by 4 bases and J by 0 bases, with 8 bases between the two germline ends.

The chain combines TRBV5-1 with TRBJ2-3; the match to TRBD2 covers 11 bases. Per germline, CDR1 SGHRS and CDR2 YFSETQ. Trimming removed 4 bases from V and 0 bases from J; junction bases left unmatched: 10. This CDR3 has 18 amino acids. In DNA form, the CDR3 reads TGCGCCAGCAGCCCGAACCCTAGCGGGGGGCTGAGCACAGATACGCAGTATTTT. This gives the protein CASSPNPSGGLSTDTQYF.

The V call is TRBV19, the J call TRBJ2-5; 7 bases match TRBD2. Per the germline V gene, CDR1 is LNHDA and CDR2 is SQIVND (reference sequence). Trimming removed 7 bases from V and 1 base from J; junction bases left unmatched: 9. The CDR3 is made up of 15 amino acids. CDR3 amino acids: CASNGLAGPQETQYF. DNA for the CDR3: TGTGCCAGTAATGGGTTAGCGGGCCCCCAAGAGACCCAGTACTTC.

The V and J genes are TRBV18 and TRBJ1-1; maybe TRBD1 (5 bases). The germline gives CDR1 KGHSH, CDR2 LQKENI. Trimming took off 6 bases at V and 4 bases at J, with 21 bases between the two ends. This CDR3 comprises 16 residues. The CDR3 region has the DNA TGTGCCAGCTCGCTTGTTCAAAGAGGGGTGGGCACTGAAGCTTTCTTT. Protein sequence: CASSLVQRGVGTEAFF.

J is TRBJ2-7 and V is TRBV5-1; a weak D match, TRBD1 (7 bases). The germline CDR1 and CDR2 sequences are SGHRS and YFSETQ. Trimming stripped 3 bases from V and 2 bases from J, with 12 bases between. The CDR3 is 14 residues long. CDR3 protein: CASSWQGGPYEQYF. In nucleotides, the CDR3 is TGCGCCAGCAGCTGGCAGGGGGGACCCTACGAGCAGTACTTC.

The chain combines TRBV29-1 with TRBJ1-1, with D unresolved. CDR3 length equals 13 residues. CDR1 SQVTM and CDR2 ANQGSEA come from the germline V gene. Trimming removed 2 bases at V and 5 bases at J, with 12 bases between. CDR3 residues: CSVENSFVTEAFF. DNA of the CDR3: TGCAGCGTTGAAAACAGTTTCGTGACTGAAGCTTTCTTT. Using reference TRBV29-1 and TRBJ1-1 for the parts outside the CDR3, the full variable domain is SAVISQKPSRDICQRGTSLTIQCQVDSQVTMMFWYRQQPGQSLTLIATANQGSEATYESGFVIDKFPISRPNLTFSTLTVSNMSPEDSSIYLCSVENSFVTEAFFGQGTRLTVV.

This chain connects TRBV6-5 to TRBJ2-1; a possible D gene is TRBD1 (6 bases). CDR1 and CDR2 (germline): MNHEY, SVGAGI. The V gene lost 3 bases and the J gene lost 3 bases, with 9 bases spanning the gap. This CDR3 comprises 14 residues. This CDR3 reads CASSYSTGYNEQFF. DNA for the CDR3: TGTGCCAGCAGTTATTCGACAGGCTACAATGAGCAGTTCTTC.

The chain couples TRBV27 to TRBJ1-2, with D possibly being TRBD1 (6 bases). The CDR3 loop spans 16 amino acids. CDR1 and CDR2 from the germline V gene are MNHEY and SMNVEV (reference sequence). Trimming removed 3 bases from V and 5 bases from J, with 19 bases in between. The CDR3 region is CASSLWGARGVYGYTF. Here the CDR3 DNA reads TGTGCCAGCAGTTTGTGGGGCGCCAGGGGAGTTTATGGCTACACCTTC.

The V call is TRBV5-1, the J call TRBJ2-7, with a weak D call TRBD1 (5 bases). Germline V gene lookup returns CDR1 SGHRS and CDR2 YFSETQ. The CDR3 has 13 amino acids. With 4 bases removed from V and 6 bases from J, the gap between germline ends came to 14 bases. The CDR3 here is CASSPDTYGEQYF. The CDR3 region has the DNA TGCGCCAGCAGCCCGGACACATACGGCGAGCAGTACTTC.

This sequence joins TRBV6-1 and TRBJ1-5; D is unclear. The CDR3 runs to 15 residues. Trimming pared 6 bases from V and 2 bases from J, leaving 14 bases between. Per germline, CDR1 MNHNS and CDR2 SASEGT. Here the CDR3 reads CASSLWGLGNQPQHF. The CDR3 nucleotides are TGTGCCAGCAGCCTTTGGGGATTGGGCAATCAGCCCCAGCATTTT.

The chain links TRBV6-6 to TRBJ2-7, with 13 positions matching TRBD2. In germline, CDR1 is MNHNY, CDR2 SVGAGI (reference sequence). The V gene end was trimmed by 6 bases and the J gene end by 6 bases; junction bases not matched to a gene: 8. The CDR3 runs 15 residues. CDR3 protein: CASRFGLAGDGEQYF. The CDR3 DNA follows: TGTGCCAGCAGATTCGGACTAGCGGGAGACGGCGAGCAGTACTTC.

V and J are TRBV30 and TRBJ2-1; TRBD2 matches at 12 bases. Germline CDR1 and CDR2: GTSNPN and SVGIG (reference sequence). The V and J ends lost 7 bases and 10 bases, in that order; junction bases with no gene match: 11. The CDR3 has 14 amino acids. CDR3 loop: CASEVASGRVEQFF. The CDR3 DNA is TGTGCCTCGGAGGTGGCTAGCGGGAGGGTAGAGCAGTTCTTC.

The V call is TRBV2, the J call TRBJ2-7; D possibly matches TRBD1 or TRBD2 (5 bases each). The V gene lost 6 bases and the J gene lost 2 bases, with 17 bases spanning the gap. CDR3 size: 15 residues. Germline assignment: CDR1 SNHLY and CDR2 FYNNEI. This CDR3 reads CASRDVVEGPYEQYF. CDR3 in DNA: TGTGCCAGCAGAGACGTGGTCGAGGGGCCCTACGAGCAGTACTTC.

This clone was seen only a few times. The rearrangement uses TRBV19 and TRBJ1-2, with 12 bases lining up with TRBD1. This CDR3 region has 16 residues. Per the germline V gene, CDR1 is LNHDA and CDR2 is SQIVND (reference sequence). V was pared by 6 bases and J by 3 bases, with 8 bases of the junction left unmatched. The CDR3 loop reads CASRRDRGLSDYGYTF. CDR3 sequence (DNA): TGTGCCAGTAGACGGGACAGGGGGCTTTCAGACTATGGCTACACCTTC.

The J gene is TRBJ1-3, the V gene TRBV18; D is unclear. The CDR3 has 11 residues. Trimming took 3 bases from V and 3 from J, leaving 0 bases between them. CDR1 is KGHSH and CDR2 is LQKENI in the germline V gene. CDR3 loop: CASSPGNTIYF. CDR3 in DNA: TGTGCCAGCTCACCTGGAAACACCATATATTTT.

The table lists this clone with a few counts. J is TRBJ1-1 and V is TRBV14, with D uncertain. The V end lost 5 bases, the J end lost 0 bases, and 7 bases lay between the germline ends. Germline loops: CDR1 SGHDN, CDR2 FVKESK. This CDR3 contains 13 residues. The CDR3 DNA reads TGTGCCAGCAGCTCACAGCTGAACACTGAAGCTTTCTTT. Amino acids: CASSSQLNTEAFF.

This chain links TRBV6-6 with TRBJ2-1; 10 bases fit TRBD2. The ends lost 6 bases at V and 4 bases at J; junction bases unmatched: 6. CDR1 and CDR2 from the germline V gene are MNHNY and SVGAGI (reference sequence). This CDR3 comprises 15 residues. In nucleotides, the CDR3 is TGTGCCAGCAGCCACACTAGCGGGGCATACAATGAGCAGTTCTTC. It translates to CASSHTSGAYNEQFF.

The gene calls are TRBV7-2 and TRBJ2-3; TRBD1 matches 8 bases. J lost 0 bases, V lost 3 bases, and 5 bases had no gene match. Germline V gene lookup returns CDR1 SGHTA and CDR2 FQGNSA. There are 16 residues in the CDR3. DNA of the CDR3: TGTGCCAGCAGCTTTGGGACAGGCCGTAGCACAGATACGCAGTATTTT. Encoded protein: CASSFGTGRSTDTQYF.

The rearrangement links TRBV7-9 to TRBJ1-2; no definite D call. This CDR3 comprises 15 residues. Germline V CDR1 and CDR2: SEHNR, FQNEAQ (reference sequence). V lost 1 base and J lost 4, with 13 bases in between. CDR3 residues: CASSLVGTSSYGYTF. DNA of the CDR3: TGTGCCAGCAGCTTAGTTGGCACATCTTCCTATGGCTACACCTTC.

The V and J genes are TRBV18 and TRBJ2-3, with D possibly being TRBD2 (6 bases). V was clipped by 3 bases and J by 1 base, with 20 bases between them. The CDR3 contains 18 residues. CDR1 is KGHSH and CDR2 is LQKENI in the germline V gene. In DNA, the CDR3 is TGTGCCAGCTCACCTCTAATGCTGCGGGACGGTGGCACAGATACGCAGTATTTT. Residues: CASSPLMLRDGGTDTQYF.

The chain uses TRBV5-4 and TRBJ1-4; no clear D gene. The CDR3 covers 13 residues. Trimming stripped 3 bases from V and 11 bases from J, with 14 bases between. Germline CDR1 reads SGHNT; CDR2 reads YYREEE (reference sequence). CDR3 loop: CASSSPPGGKLFF. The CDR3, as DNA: TGTGCCAGCAGCTCACCGCCGGGCGGGAAACTGTTTTTT.

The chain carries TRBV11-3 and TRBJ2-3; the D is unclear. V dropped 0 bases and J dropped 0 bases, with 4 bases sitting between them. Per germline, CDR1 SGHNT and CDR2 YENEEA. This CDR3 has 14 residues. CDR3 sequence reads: CASSLEGSTDTQYF. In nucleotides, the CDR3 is TGTGCCAGCAGCTTAGAAGGCAGCACAGATACGCAGTATTTT.

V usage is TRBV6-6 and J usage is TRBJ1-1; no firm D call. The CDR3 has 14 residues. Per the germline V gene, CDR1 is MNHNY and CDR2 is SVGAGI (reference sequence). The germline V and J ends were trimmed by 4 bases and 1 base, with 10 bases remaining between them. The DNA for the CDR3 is TGTGCCAGCAGTTCTTGGGGAACGAACACTGAAGCTTTCTTT. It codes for CASSSWGTNTEAFF.